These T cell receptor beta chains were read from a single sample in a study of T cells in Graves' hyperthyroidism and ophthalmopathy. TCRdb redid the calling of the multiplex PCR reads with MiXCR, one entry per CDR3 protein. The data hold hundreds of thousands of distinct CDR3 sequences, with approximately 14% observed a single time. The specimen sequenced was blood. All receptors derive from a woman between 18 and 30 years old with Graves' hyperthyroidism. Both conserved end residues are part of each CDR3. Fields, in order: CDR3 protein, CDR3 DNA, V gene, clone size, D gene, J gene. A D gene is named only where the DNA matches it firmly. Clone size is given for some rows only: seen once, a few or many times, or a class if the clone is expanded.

CDR3 protein: CASSIFGQVYYGYTF
CDR3 DNA: TGTGCCAGTAGTATTTTTGGACAGGTTTACTATGGCTACACCTTC
V gene: TRBV19
clone size: few
D gene: TRBD1
J gene: TRBJ1-2

CDR3 protein: CASNHRGDGYTF
CDR3 DNA: TGTGCCAGCAACCACAGGGGAGATGGCTACACCTTC
V gene: TRBV6-1
clone size: many
D gene: TRBD1
J gene: TRBJ1-2

CDR3 protein: CASSRDSTSWFSGNTIYF
CDR3 DNA: TGTGCCAGCAGCCGGGACAGCACCTCCTGGTTCTCTGGAAACACCATATATTTT
V gene: TRBV6-1
clone size: many
D gene: TRBD1
J gene: TRBJ1-3

CDR3 protein: CASSRTSGNPQYNEQFF
CDR3 DNA: TGTGCCAGCAGCAGGACTAGCGGGAACCCCCAGTACAATGAGCAGTTCTTC
V gene: TRBV2
clone size: many
D gene: TRBD2
J gene: TRBJ2-1

CDR3 protein: CASDRGKKGEQYF
CDR3 DNA: TGTGCCAGTGACAGGGGAAAGAAGGGCGAGCAGTACTTC
V gene: TRBV19
clone size: few
D gene: TRBD1
J gene: TRBJ2-7

CDR3 protein: CSALHNYGYTF
CDR3 DNA: TGCAGTGCTCTCCATAACTATGGCTACACCTTC
V gene: TRBV20-1
clone size: many
D gene: .
J gene: TRBJ1-2

CDR3 protein: CSVGAWGLTYEQYF
CDR3 DNA: TGCAGCGTAGGGGCGTGGGGGCTGACCTACGAGCAGTACTTC
V gene: TRBV29-1
clone size: many
D gene: .
J gene: TRBJ2-7

CDR3 protein: CASRTSGQQETQYF
CDR3 DNA: TGTGCCAGCAGGACCTCGGGGCAACAAGAGACCCAGTACTTC
V gene: TRBV6-1
clone size: many
D gene: .
J gene: TRBJ2-5

CDR3 protein: CASGQTGPQYF
CDR3 DNA: TGTGCTAGTGGTCAGACAGGGCCTCAGTACTTC
V gene: TRBV12-5
clone size: many
D gene: TRBD1
J gene: TRBJ2-5

CDR3 protein: CASSGGTGVDSPLHF
CDR3 DNA: TGTGCCAGCAGTGGCGGGACAGGTGTGGATTCACCCCTCCACTTT
V gene: TRBV6-1
clone size: many
D gene: TRBD1
J gene: TRBJ1-6

CDR3 protein: CASSYSNRVSGANVLTF
CDR3 DNA: TGTGCCAGCAGTTACTCGAACAGGGTCTCTGGGGCCAACGTCCTGACTTTC
V gene: TRBV6-5
clone size: few
D gene: .
J gene: TRBJ2-6

CDR3 protein: CASSASGGAGETQYF
CDR3 DNA: TGTGCCAGCAGTGCTAGCGGGGGGGCGGGAGAGACCCAGTACTTC
V gene: TRBV6-1
clone size: many
D gene: TRBD2
J gene: TRBJ2-5

CDR3 protein: CASSPRGAGTGGSNYGYTF
CDR3 DNA: TGTGCCAGCAGTCCAAGGGGGGCCGGGACAGGGGGCAGTAACTATGGCTACACCTTC
V gene: TRBV6-1
clone size: many
D gene: TRBD1
J gene: TRBJ1-2

CDR3 protein: CSLPSSYNEQFF
CDR3 DNA: TGCAGTCTTCCGAGCTCCTACAATGAGCAGTTCTTC
V gene: TRBV20-1
clone size: many
D gene: .
J gene: TRBJ2-1

CDR3 protein: CASNPGTGAVEQYF
CDR3 DNA: TGTGCCAGCAATCCAGGGACAGGGGCAGTCGAGCAGTACTTC
V gene: TRBV2
clone size: many
D gene: TRBD1
J gene: TRBJ2-7

CDR3 protein: CASGAGGEQYF
CDR3 DNA: TGCGCCAGCGGAGCGGGGGGAGAGCAGTACTTC
V gene: TRBV5-1
clone size: many
D gene: TRBD2
J gene: TRBJ2-7

CDR3 protein: CASSYRGPRAGNTIYF
CDR3 DNA: TGTGCCAGCAGTTACCGGGGCCCGAGGGCTGGAAACACCATATATTTT
V gene: TRBV6-5
clone size: .
D gene: .
J gene: TRBJ1-3

CDR3 protein: CASSYHGQGAFNEQFF
CDR3 DNA: TGTGCCAGCAGTTATCACGGACAGGGGGCTTTCAATGAGCAGTTCTTC
V gene: TRBV3-1
clone size: .
D gene: TRBD1
J gene: TRBJ2-1

CDR3 protein: CASSVRGNSNQPQHF
CDR3 DNA: TGTGCCAGCAGTGTAAGGGGTAATAGCAATCAGCCCCAGCATTTT
V gene: TRBV2
clone size: .
D gene: .
J gene: TRBJ1-5

CDR3 protein: CSARNRDAMGNEQFF
CDR3 DNA: TGCAGTGCTCGGAACCGGGACGCCATGGGCAATGAGCAGTTCTTC
V gene: TRBV20-1
clone size: many
D gene: .
J gene: TRBJ2-1

CDR3 protein: CSIGTDSSYEQYF
CDR3 DNA: TGCAGCATAGGGACTGACAGCTCCTACGAGCAGTACTTC
V gene: TRBV29-1
clone size: .
D gene: .
J gene: TRBJ2-7

CDR3 protein: CASSSRRGGRITDTQYF
CDR3 DNA: TGTGCCAGCAGCTCGCGGAGAGGGGGAAGGATCACAGATACGCAGTATTTT
V gene: TRBV7-9
clone size: .
D gene: .
J gene: TRBJ2-3